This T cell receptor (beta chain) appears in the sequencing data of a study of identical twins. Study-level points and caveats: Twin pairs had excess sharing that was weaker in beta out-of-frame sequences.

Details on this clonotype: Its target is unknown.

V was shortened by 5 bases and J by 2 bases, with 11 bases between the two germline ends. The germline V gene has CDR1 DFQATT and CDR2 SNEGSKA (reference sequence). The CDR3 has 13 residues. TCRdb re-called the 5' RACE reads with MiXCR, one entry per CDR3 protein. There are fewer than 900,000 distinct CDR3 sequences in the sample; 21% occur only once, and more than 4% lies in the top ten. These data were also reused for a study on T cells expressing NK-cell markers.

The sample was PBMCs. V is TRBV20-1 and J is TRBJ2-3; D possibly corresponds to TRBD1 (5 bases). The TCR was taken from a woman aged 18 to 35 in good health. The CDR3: CSALKTATDTQYF. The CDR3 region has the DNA TGCAGTGCTCTTAAGACAGCCACAGATACGCAGTATTTT.